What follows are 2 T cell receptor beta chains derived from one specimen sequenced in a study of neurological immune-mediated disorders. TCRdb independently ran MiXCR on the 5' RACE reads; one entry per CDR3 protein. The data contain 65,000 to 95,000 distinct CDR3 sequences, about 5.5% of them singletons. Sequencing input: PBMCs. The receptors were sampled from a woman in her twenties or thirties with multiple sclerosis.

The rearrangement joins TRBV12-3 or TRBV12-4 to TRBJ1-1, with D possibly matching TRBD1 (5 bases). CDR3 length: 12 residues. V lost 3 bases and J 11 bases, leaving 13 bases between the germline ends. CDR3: CASSFPKGRAFF. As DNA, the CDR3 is TGTGCCAGCAGTTTTCCTAAGGGGAGGGCTTTCTTT.

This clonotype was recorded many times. CDR3 residues: CASSLVTGALNEKLFF. The CDR3 DNA sequence: TGTGCCAGCAGCTTAGTTACGGGAGCTCTTAATGAAAAACTGTTTTTT. The rearrangement links TRBV11-2 to TRBJ1-4, with D unclear. Per germline, CDR1 SGHAT and CDR2 FQNNGV. CDR3 length: 16 residues. Trimming removed 1 base from V and 4 bases from J, with 13 bases in between. The complete variable domain, with remaining parts taken from reference TRBV11-2 and TRBJ1-4, reads EAGVAQSPRYKIIEKRQSVAFWCNPISGHATLYWYQQILGQGPKLLIQFQNNGVVDDSQLPKDRFSAERLKGVDSTLKIQPAKLEDSAVYLCASSLVTGALNEKLFFGSGTQLSVL.